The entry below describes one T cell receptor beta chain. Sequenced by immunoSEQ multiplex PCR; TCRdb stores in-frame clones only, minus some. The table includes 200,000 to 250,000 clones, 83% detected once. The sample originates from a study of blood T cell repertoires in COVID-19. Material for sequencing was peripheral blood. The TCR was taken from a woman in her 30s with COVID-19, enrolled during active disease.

The CDR3 DNA sequence: TGTGCCAGCAGCGCAGGCGACAGGTCCTACGAGCAGTACTTC. Amino acids: CASSAGDRSYEQYF. This chain connects TRBV9 to TRBJ2-7; D may be TRBD1 (6 bases). The CDR3 spans 14 residues. With 3 bases removed from V and 1 base from J, the gap between germline ends came to 11 bases. Germline CDR1 SGDLS, CDR2 YYNGEE.